This entry lists 32 T cell receptor beta chains sequenced from one sample in a study of cytomegalovirus exposure and HLA in healthy donors. PCR primers comprised 60 Vbeta and 13 Jbeta primers. The repertoire was sequenced with immunoSEQ multiplex PCR; TCRdb's copy has only in-frame clones and lacks some. The sample carries around 150,000 clones, more than 70% recorded once. Sequencing input: PBMCs. The source is a man in his forties in good health and CMV-seronegative.

This clone was observed a single time. This sample also contains other DNA sequences that code for the same CDR3. The gene calls are TRBV6-5 and TRBJ1-1; the D is unclear. This CDR3 region has 13 residues. The V and J ends lost 0 bases and 11 bases respectively, with 13 bases between them. The V gene's germline CDR1 is MNHEY and CDR2 SVGAGI. The CDR3 region has the DNA TGTGCCAGCAGTTACTCGAGTCAGGTTAAGGCTTTCTTT. Its protein is CASSYSSQVKAFF.

The chain joins TRBV5-1 to TRBJ1-3, with 7 bases aligning to TRBD1. Trimming at V came to 4 bases and at J to 4 bases, leaving 8 bases not matched to a gene. The CDR3 is made up of 15 amino acids. Per the germline V gene, CDR1 is SGHRS and CDR2 is YFSETQ. CDR3 nucleotides: TGCGCCAGCAGCCTCCAGGGGGGTGCAGGAAACACCATATATTTT. Translation gives CASSLQGGAGNTIYF.

J is TRBJ2-1 and V is TRBV11-2; weak D call: TRBD2 (6 bases). The germline V and J ends were trimmed by 0 bases and 6 bases, with 21 bases remaining between them. The CDR3 is 18 amino acids. Germline lookup yields CDR1 SGHAT and CDR2 FQNNGV. The CDR3 DNA sequence: TGTGCCAGCAGCTTAGAGAGTGTCAGACTAGGTTCAGGCAATGAGCAGTTCTTC. Amino acids: CASSLESVRLGSGNEQFF.

The chain links TRBV7-9 to TRBJ2-7, with D maybe TRBD1 (5 bases). V was shortened by 7 bases and J by 5 bases, with 15 bases between the two germline ends. The CDR3 is 13 residues long. Germline CDR1 SEHNR, CDR2 FQNEAQ (reference sequence). CDR3 DNA sequence: TGTGCCAGCAAGGACACCTTAGAACACGAGCAGTACTTC. Translation: CASKDTLEHEQYF.

V gene TRBV5-6 combines with J gene TRBJ1-5; perhaps TRBD1 as D (5 bases). V was trimmed by 3 bases and J by 0 bases, leaving 10 bases between them. The CDR3 has 15 residues. Germline V gene sequence: CDR1 SGHDT, CDR2 YYEEEE. The CDR3 is CASSWGGYSNQPQHF. The DNA of the CDR3 is TGTGCCAGCAGCTGGGGGGGTTATAGCAATCAGCCCCAGCATTTT.

The chain has TRBV5-1 and TRBJ1-1; 8 nucleotides line up with TRBD1. This CDR3 region has 14 residues. J lost 9 bases, V lost 3 bases, and 10 bases had no gene match. CDR1 and CDR2 (germline): SGHRS, YFSETQ. This CDR3 reads CASSYDRGLPKAFF. CDR3 bases: TGCGCCAGCAGCTACGACAGGGGACTACCTAAAGCTTTCTTT.

This clone showed up just a few times. This chain uses TRBV7-6 with TRBJ2-3; 11 positions match TRBD2. Germline CDR1 SGHVS, CDR2 FNYEAQ. The CDR3 length is 18 residues. The junction had 10 bases not matched to a gene; V was cut back by 1 base and J by 4 bases. The CDR3 loop reads CASSLGASGGLQADTQYF. For the CDR3, the DNA is TGTGCCAGCAGCTTAGGGGCTAGCGGGGGGCTTCAGGCAGATACGCAGTATTTT.

The chain joins TRBV27 to TRBJ2-7, with D perhaps matching TRBD2 (5 bases). This CDR3 is built from 16 residues. CDR1 is MNHEY and CDR2 is SMNVEV in the germline V gene (reference sequence). Trimming removed 0 bases from V and 4 bases from J, with 16 bases in between. CDR3 sequence reads: CASSLSSPGNGYEQYF. In DNA form, the CDR3 reads TGTGCCAGCAGTTTATCCTCACCGGGAAACGGGTACGAGCAGTACTTC.

The chain joins TRBV19 to TRBJ2-3; 9 positions match TRBD1. This CDR3 contains 15 residues. CDR1 and CDR2 (germline): LNHDA, SQIVND (reference sequence). J gave up 4 bases and V 4 bases, and 6 bases lay outside the gene matches. The CDR3 spells CASSTGTGWADTQYF. CDR3 in DNA: TGTGCCAGTAGTACCGGGACAGGGTGGGCAGATACGCAGTATTTT.

The chain recombines TRBV6-5 with TRBJ1-6; no reliable D call. The CDR3 runs 14 residues. CDR1 and CDR2 (germline): MNHEY, SVGAGI. Trimming removed 3 bases at V and 4 bases at J, with 7 bases between. In DNA, the CDR3 is TGTGCCAGCAGTTATGAGGGTTATAATTCACCCCTCCACTTT. It specifies CASSYEGYNSPLHF.

The chain links TRBV6-6 to TRBJ1-1; tentative D call: TRBD1 (5 bases). This CDR3 has 15 amino acids. Germline V lookup: CDR1 MNHNY, CDR2 SVGAGI (reference sequence). With 2 bases removed from V and 4 bases from J, the gap between germline ends came to 14 bases. CDR3 residues: CASSYPQGNPTEAFF. The CDR3 DNA reads TGTGCCAGCAGTTACCCTCAGGGTAACCCCACTGAAGCTTTCTTT.

The rearrangement joins TRBV15 to TRBJ2-1; D gene uncertain. CDR1 and CDR2 from the germline V gene are LNHNV and YYDKDF (reference sequence). This CDR3 region has 18 residues. The V end lost 1 base, the J end lost 3 bases, and 19 bases lay between the germline ends. The CDR3 nucleotides are TGTGCCACCAGCAGAGGTCTAGTTTGGGTCCTATTCTACAATGAGCAGTTCTTC. This sequence encodes CATSRGLVWVLFYNEQFF.

The rearrangement uses TRBV19 and TRBJ1-2; a weak D match, TRBD1 (5 bases). V lost 3 bases, J lost 2 bases, and 10 bases lay in between. From germline, CDR1 is LNHDA and CDR2 SQIVND (reference sequence). The CDR3 contains 14 residues. The CDR3 region is CASSIPAGNYGYTF. The CDR3 DNA sequence: TGTGCCAGTAGTATTCCCGCAGGGAACTATGGCTACACCTTC.

This chain joins TRBV4-1 and TRBJ2-4, with 9 bases that match TRBD2. Germline V lookup: CDR1 MGHRA, CDR2 YSYEKL. This CDR3 has 16 amino acids. The V and J ends lost 0 bases and 1 base, in that order; junction bases with no gene match: 1. CDR3 sequence reads: CASSQDSGGAKNIQYF. The CDR3 DNA sequence: TGCGCCAGCAGCCAAGACAGCGGGGGGGCCAAAAACATTCAGTACTTC.

The chain links TRBV5-1 to TRBJ2-3; 15 positions agree with TRBD2. The CDR3 extends over 17 amino acids. Germline V gives CDR1 SGHRS, CDR2 YFSETQ. V dropped 4 bases and J dropped 5; count of bases not matched to a gene: 8. For the CDR3, the DNA is TGCGCCAGCAGCAGGTCTCCGGGACTAGCGGGAGGAGATACGCAGTATTTT. It yields the protein CASSRSPGLAGGDTQYF. Filled out from reference TRBV5-1 and TRBJ2-3, the complete variable domain reads KAGVTQTPRYLIKTRGQQVTLSCSPISGHRSVSWYQQTPGQGLQFLFEYFSETQRNKGNFPGRFSGRQFSNSRSEMNVSTLELGDSALYLCASSRSPGLAGGDTQYFGPGTRLTVL.

The chain joins TRBV7-8 to TRBJ1-5; unclear D gene. The CDR3 has 13 amino acids. The germline V gene has CDR1 SGHVS and CDR2 FQNEAQ. V lost 0 bases to trimming and J lost 6 bases, with 6 bases between them. In DNA form, the CDR3 reads TGTGCCAGCAGCTTAGCGCAGTCTCAGCCCCAGCATTTT. Translated, it gives CASSLAQSQPQHF.

Here the CDR3 reads CASSYRTGDRGEKLFF. The CDR3 bases are TGTGCCAGCAGCTACCGGACAGGGGATAGGGGTGAAAAACTGTTTTTT. The chain combines TRBV5-6 with TRBJ1-4, with TRBD1 identical over 9 bases. V lost 3 bases, J lost 7 bases, and 10 bases stayed unmatched. This CDR3 spans 16 amino acids. In germline, CDR1 is SGHDT, CDR2 YYEEEE.

This CDR3 reads CASSVLGTDTEAFF. In DNA, the CDR3 is TGTGCCAGCAGCGTACTTGGGACAGACACTGAAGCTTTCTTT. The V and J genes are TRBV9 and TRBJ1-1; 7 positions agree with TRBD1. J was trimmed by 3 bases and V by 1 base; bases with no gene match: 3. Germline CDR1 SGDLS, CDR2 YYNGEE. The CDR3 is 14 amino acids.

This chain links TRBV29-1 with TRBJ2-3; 11 bases align to TRBD1. V shed 4 bases and J 3 bases; nucleotides not matched to a gene: 6. The germline CDR1 and CDR2 sequences are SQVTM and ANQGSEA. The CDR3 is made up of 15 amino acids. CDR3 amino acids: CSVASGQGVTDTQYF. As DNA, the CDR3 is TGCAGCGTTGCCTCGGGACAGGGGGTAACAGATACGCAGTATTTT.

This chain connects TRBV29-1 to TRBJ1-2; D gene unclear. This CDR3 is built from 13 residues. V was shortened by 6 bases and J by 7 bases, with 18 bases between the two germline ends. Germline V gives CDR1 SQVTM, CDR2 ANQGSEA. In DNA, the CDR3 is TGCAGCGTCCTCCTGGCCGGCTCGGGTGGCTACACCTTC. This gives the protein CSVLLAGSGGYTF.

This clone turned up a few times. CDR3 DNA sequence: TGTGCCAGCAGCTTAACCCTAGCGGCTAGCACAGATACGCAGTATTTT. Amino acids: CASSLTLAASTDTQYF. The chain couples TRBV7-2 to TRBJ2-3, with 7 bases that match TRBD2. Germline V gene data show CDR1 as SGHTA and CDR2 as FQGNSA. The CDR3 consists of 16 residues. The J segment lost 0 bases and the V segment lost 2 bases, leaving 5 bases of the junction unmatched. The whole variable domain, remainder taken from reference TRBV7-2 and TRBJ2-3, is GAGVSQSPSNKVTEKGKDVELRCDPISGHTALYWYRQSLGQGLEFLIYFQGNSAPDKSGLPSDRFSAERTGGSVSTLTIQRTQQEDSAVYLCASSLTLAASTDTQYFGPGTRLTVL.

V usage is TRBV9 and J usage is TRBJ2-7; a weak D match, TRBD1 (5 bases). Germline lookup yields CDR1 SGDLS and CDR2 YYNGEE. Trimming removed 0 bases at V and 1 base at J, with 5 bases between. The CDR3 has 13 amino acids. CDR3 sequence: CASSVEGSYEQYF. As DNA, the CDR3 is TGTGCCAGCAGCGTAGAGGGGTCCTACGAGCAGTACTTC.

This clone was detected a few times. The V and J genes are TRBV2 and TRBJ2-3, with 9 bases lining up with TRBD1. The germline CDR1 and CDR2 sequences are SNHLY and FYNNEI. The CDR3 totals 14 residues. V dropped 6 bases and J dropped 8; count of bases not matched to a gene: 9. This CDR3 reads CASRPTGGWVTQYF. Here the CDR3 DNA reads TGTGCCAGCAGGCCGACAGGGGGATGGGTTACGCAGTATTTT.

The chain links TRBV6-5 to TRBJ1-2; perhaps TRBD1 as D (6 bases). CDR3 length: 14 residues. V was cut by 0 bases and J by 6 bases, with 11 bases left in between. Germline lookup yields CDR1 MNHEY and CDR2 SVGAGI. The CDR3, as DNA: TGTGCCAGCAGTTACTCTAGGGGGAGCGATGGCTACACCTTC. It translates to CASSYSRGSDGYTF.

The rearrangement uses TRBV7-9 and TRBJ1-3; TRBD1 matches at 8 bases. This CDR3 spans 15 amino acids. Germline CDR1 SEHNR, CDR2 FQNEAQ (reference sequence). The V gene end was trimmed by 5 bases and the J gene end by 4 bases; junction bases not matched to a gene: 7. Written as DNA, the CDR3 is TGTGCCAGCAGCCTACAGGGGGTGAAAGGAAACACCATATATTTT. This translates into CASSLQGVKGNTIYF.

V usage is TRBV10-3 and J usage is TRBJ2-7; the D gene is possibly TRBD2 (6 bases). The germline V and J ends were trimmed by 6 bases and 3 bases, with 15 bases remaining between them. The CDR3 totals 14 residues. Germline V lookup: CDR1 ENHRY, CDR2 SYGVKD. The CDR3 loop reads CAISGAREDYEQYF. In nucleotides, the CDR3 is TGTGCCATCAGCGGGGCAAGGGAGGACTACGAGCAGTACTTC.

The J gene is TRBJ2-5, the V gene TRBV7-2, with D possibly TRBD1 on 5 matching bases. CDR3 length: 12 residues. The germline V gene encodes CDR1 SGHTA and CDR2 FQGNSA. Trimming pared 5 bases from V and 3 bases from J, leaving 7 bases between. The CDR3 is CASSKQEETQYF. In DNA, the CDR3 is TGTGCCAGCAGCAAACAGGAAGAGACCCAGTACTTC.

This chain uses TRBV19 with TRBJ2-1, with D perhaps TRBD1 (5 bases). Germline V gene data show CDR1 as LNHDA and CDR2 as SQIVND (reference sequence). The CDR3 totals 13 residues. The ends were cut back, 10 bases at V and 2 bases at J, with 12 bases in the middle. CDR3 residues: CATSAGTYNEQFF. The CDR3 DNA reads TGTGCCACTTCGGCAGGGACCTACAATGAGCAGTTCTTC.

The rearrangement joins TRBV28 to TRBJ2-1; 9 nucleotides agree with TRBD2. Germline V gives CDR1 MDHEN, CDR2 SYDVKM. The CDR3 has 16 amino acids. Trimming removed 3 bases from V and 1 base from J; junction bases left unmatched: 4. This CDR3 reads CASSLSTSGSYNEQFF. The CDR3 DNA sequence: TGTGCCAGCAGTTTGTCGACTAGCGGTTCCTACAATGAGCAGTTCTTC.

V gene TRBV29-1 combines with J gene TRBJ1-5; 10 bases match TRBD1. This CDR3 contains 13 residues. The J segment lost 4 bases and the V segment lost 6 bases, leaving 3 bases of the junction unmatched. CDR1 is SQVTM, CDR2 ANQGSEA, per germline. The CDR3 spells CSVDRGANQPQHF. Here the CDR3 DNA reads TGCAGCGTGGACAGGGGGGCGAATCAGCCCCAGCATTTT.

V is TRBV28 and J is TRBJ1-1; TRBD1 aligns across 9 bases. CDR1 and CDR2 from the germline V gene are MDHEN and SYDVKM. Trimming cost V 3 bases and J 5 bases; bases outside gene matches: 7. The CDR3 runs 15 residues. CDR3 residues: CASSFPGTGRTEAFF. CDR3 DNA sequence: TGTGCCAGCAGTTTCCCCGGGACAGGGCGAACTGAAGCTTTCTTT.

The chain employs TRBV2 and TRBJ1-2, with 7 positions matching TRBD1. This CDR3 is 16 amino acids long. V lost 7 bases and J lost 7; bases outside the gene matches: 18. Per the germline V gene, CDR1 is SNHLY and CDR2 is FYNNEI. CDR3 DNA sequence: TGTGCCAGCAACCTAACCCCCAGGGGCGCAGGGGGTGGCTACACCTTC. It yields the protein CASNLTPRGAGGGYTF.